This is a list of T cell receptor beta chains from one sample in a study of shared clonotypes between healthy human individuals. The data were produced by immunoSEQ multiplex PCR, yet TCRdb's version contains in-frame clones alone and is incomplete. The profile shows under 650,000 clones, almost 97% of them singletons. Material: naive CD4+ T cells sorted from blood. Every receptor here comes from a woman younger than 45 in good health. CDR3s include the opening cysteine and the closing phenylalanine or tryptophan. The order of the fields is J gene, clone size, CDR3 length, D gene, V gene, CDR3 protein, CDR3 DNA. The D gene is left open where the match is weak. Some rows have no size entry. The others give once, few or many, or a class for an expanded clone.

TRBJ2-7 | . | 16 | TRBD1 | TRBV28 | CASSSGSTGFIYEQYF | TGTGCCAGCAGCTCAGGCTCGACAGGGTTCATATACGAGCAGTACTTC
TRBJ2-7 | once | 14 | . | TRBV6-1 | CASSEWVARGEQYF | TGTGCCAGCAGTGAATGGGTAGCGAGGGGCGAGCAGTACTTC
TRBJ1-1 | . | 14 | . | TRBV4-2 | CASSQDLRGSEAFF | TGTGCCAGCAGCCAAGATCTCAGGGGTAGCGAAGCTTTCTTT
TRBJ2-5 | . | 14 | TRBD1 | TRBV18 | CASSRGQGIETQYF | TGTGCCAGCTCCCGGGGACAGGGGATTGAGACCCAGTACTTC
TRBJ1-4 | once | 14 | TRBD1 | TRBV27 | CASRQQGVNEKLFF | TGTGCCAGCAGGCAACAGGGGGTAAATGAAAAACTGTTTTTT
TRBJ1-4 | . | 17 | TRBD1 | TRBV29-1 | CSVAGTGRAYRNEKLFF | TGCAGCGTCGCCGGGACAGGGAGGGCATACCGTAATGAAAAACTGTTTTTT
TRBJ2-5 | . | 16 | . | TRBV7-2 | CASRLGATGWQETQYF | TGTGCCAGCAGATTAGGGGCGACAGGTTGGCAAGAGACCCAGTACTTC
TRBJ2-1 | . | 19 | . | TRBV11-2 | CASSLDFDLSGFPSGEQFF | TGTGCCAGCAGCTTAGATTTTGATTTGAGCGGGTTCCCCTCGGGTGAGCAGTTCTTC
TRBJ2-5 | . | 12 | . | TRBV6-1 | CASSDQLETQYF | TGTGCCAGCAGTGACCAATTGGAGACCCAGTACTTC
TRBJ2-3 | . | 16 | TRBD2 | TRBV7-9 | CASTLTSGARTDTQYF | TGTGCCAGCACGCTGACTAGCGGCGCCCGCACAGATACGCAGTATTTT
TRBJ2-7 | once | 13 | TRBD1 | TRBV28 | CASFDRGAFEQYF | TGTGCCAGCTTCGACAGGGGTGCATTCGAGCAGTACTTC
TRBJ2-5 | once | 15 | . | TRBV9 | CASSAQTNSQETQYF | TGTGCCAGCAGCGCACAGACTAACAGCCAAGAGACCCAGTACTTC
TRBJ2-7 | few | 14 | . | TRBV15 | CATSPGHWAYEQYF | TGTGCCACCAGCCCGGGACATTGGGCCTACGAGCAGTACTTC
TRBJ1-1 | . | 17 | . | TRBV28 | CASRSSEQAPVGAEAFF | TGTGCCAGCAGGTCCTCCGAACAGGCTCCGGTTGGAGCTGAAGCTTTCTTT
TRBJ2-7 | . | 14 | TRBD2 | TRBV19 | CASSGAGPSYEQYF | TGTGCCAGTAGTGGAGCGGGACCTTCCTACGAGCAGTACTTC
TRBJ2-7 | . | 16 | TRBD1 | TRBV6-4 | CASSDTFGTGFHEQYF | TGTGCCAGCAGTGACACTTTCGGGACAGGGTTCCACGAGCAGTACTTC
TRBJ2-2 | . | 14 | . | TRBV27 | CASSRDPHTGELFF | TGTGCCAGCAGCCGGGACCCCCACACCGGGGAGCTGTTTTTT
TRBJ2-2 | . | 12 | . | TRBV7-2 | CASSSNTGELFF | TGTGCCAGCAGTTCAAACACCGGGGAGCTGTTTTTT
TRBJ2-2 | once | 15 | TRBD2 | TRBV5-4 | CASRLAGGRTGELFF | TGTGCCAGCAGGTTAGCGGGAGGACGCACCGGGGAGCTGTTTTTT
TRBJ1-2 | few | 12 | . | TRBV5-1 | CASSLAGGGYTF | TGCGCCAGCAGCTTGGCTGGAGGCGGCTACACCTTC
TRBJ1-1 | . | 14 | . | TRBV5-1 | CASSLVEVRTEAFF | TGCGCCAGCAGCTTGGTAGAGGTCCGCACTGAAGCTTTCTTT
TRBJ2-5 | . | 15 | TRBD2 | TRBV18 | CASSPRTGGQETQYF | TGTGCCAGCTCACCACGGACGGGAGGGCAAGAGACCCAGTACTTC
TRBJ1-2 | . | 14 | . | TRBV18 | CASSPRRETYGYTF | TGTGCCAGCTCACCACGGCGGGAAACCTATGGCTACACCTTC
TRBJ2-7 | . | 11 | . | TRBV14 | CASSQYSEQYF | TGTGCCAGCAGCCAATACAGCGAGCAGTACTTC
TRBJ2-5 | once | 14 | . | TRBV2 | CASSEVGFQETQYF | TGTGCCAGCAGTGAAGTCGGCTTCCAAGAGACCCAGTACTTC
TRBJ2-4 | . | 16 | TRBD2 | TRBV13 | CASSFLAGGLGDIQYF | TGTGCCAGCAGCTTTCTAGCGGGAGGCTTGGGGGACATTCAGTACTTC
TRBJ2-2 | once | 15 | . | TRBV7-3 | CASSPWQLNTGELFF | TGTGCCAGCAGCCCGTGGCAGCTGAACACCGGGGAGCTGTTTTTT
TRBJ1-1 | . | 13 | TRBD1 | TRBV5-1 | CASSITGDTEAFF | TGCGCCAGCAGCATAACAGGGGACACTGAAGCTTTCTTT
TRBJ1-5 | . | 13 | . | TRBV6-1 | CASMGGGIQPQHF | TGTGCCAGCATGGGAGGGGGAATTCAGCCCCAGCATTTT
TRBJ1-1 | . | 13 | TRBD1 | TRBV6-5 | CASSSGGWTEAFF | TGTGCCAGCAGTTCAGGGGGTTGGACTGAAGCTTTCTTT
TRBJ2-1 | . | 16 | TRBD1 | TRBV25-1 | CASSEWDRRLYNEQFF | TGTGCCAGCAGTGAATGGGACAGGAGACTCTACAATGAGCAGTTCTTC